Listed below are T cell receptor beta chains from one sample, sequenced in a study of vaccination and CD4 T cells after COVID-19. Using its own MiXCR run on the PCR reads, TCRdb lists one record per CDR3 protein. The table has 2,000 to 2,500 distinct CDR3 sequences, 36% seen once. For these receptors, no antigen is known. The specimen sequenced was CD4+ T cells from blood, cultured in vitro. All receptors derive from a human donor in good health. CDR3s include the opening cysteine and the closing phenylalanine or tryptophan. D genes are given only for firm matches. Where a row states a size, it is once, few, many or the class of an expanded clone; other rows omit it.

d_gene: TRBD2; j_gene: TRBJ2-5; abundance: NA; v_gene: TRBV2; len: 15; CDR3aa: CASSERTSGGGTQYF; CDR3nt: TGTGCCAGCAGTGAACGAACTAGCGGTGGTGGGACCCAGTACTTC
d_gene: NA; j_gene: TRBJ1-2; abundance: NA; v_gene: TRBV6-1; len: 14; CDR3aa: CASSEAGGSSLPTF; CDR3nt: TGTGCCAGCAGTGAAGCGGGAGGGTCCTCACTCCCCACCTTC
d_gene: NA; j_gene: TRBJ1-2; abundance: few; v_gene: TRBV7-2; len: 14; CDR3aa: CASSSGLLRYGYTF; CDR3nt: TGTGCCAGCAGCTCGGGACTTCTCCGGTATGGCTACACCTTC
d_gene: NA; j_gene: TRBJ2-3; abundance: few; v_gene: TRBV7-7; len: 14; CDR3aa: CASATGPSTDTQYF; CDR3nt: TGTGCTAGCGCCACGGGGCCTAGCACAGATACGCAGTATTTT
d_gene: NA; j_gene: TRBJ2-1; abundance: few; v_gene: TRBV20-1; len: 14; CDR3aa: CSATSSFQGNEQFF; CDR3nt: TGCAGCGCGACCTCTAGCTTCCAAGGCAATGAGCAGTTCTTC
d_gene: NA; j_gene: TRBJ2-3; abundance: NA; v_gene: TRBV6-4; len: 14; CDR3aa: CASSEGISTDTQYF; CDR3nt: TGTGCCAGCAGTGAGGGAATAAGCACAGATACGCAGTATTTT
d_gene: NA; j_gene: TRBJ2-2; abundance: NA; v_gene: TRBV5-5; len: 16; CDR3aa: CASSLKDYANTGELFF; CDR3nt: TGTGCCAGCAGCTTGAAAGACTACGCGAACACCGGGGAGCTGTTTTTT
d_gene: NA; j_gene: TRBJ1-6; abundance: NA; v_gene: TRBV6-5; len: 15; CDR3aa: CASSYFGGVWSPLHF; CDR3nt: TGTGCCAGCAGTTACTTTGGGGGTGTGTGGTCACCCCTCCACTTT
d_gene: NA; j_gene: TRBJ2-2; abundance: NA; v_gene: TRBV24-1; len: 15; CDR3aa: CATSDIADVPRELFF; CDR3nt: TGTGCCACCAGTGATATTGCCGACGTTCCCCGGGAGCTGTTTTTT
d_gene: NA; j_gene: TRBJ2-3; abundance: NA; v_gene: TRBV29-1; len: 12; CDR3aa: CSVARGTDTQYF; CDR3nt: TGCAGCGTTGCCAGGGGTACAGATACGCAGTATTTT
d_gene: TRBD2; j_gene: TRBJ2-7; abundance: NA; v_gene: TRBV6-5; len: 16; CDR3aa: CASSYSASGRAHEQYF; CDR3nt: TGTGCCAGCAGTTACTCAGCGAGCGGGAGGGCCCACGAGCAGTACTTC
d_gene: NA; j_gene: TRBJ2-3; abundance: NA; v_gene: TRBV5-1; len: 12; CDR3aa: CASRTSQDTQYF; CDR3nt: TGCGCCAGCCGAACCTCCCAAGATACGCAGTATTTT
d_gene: TRBD1; j_gene: TRBJ1-5; abundance: few; v_gene: TRBV19; len: 16; CDR3aa: CASSPQGGRLNQPQHF; CDR3nt: TGTGCCAGTAGTCCACAAGGGGGCCGTCTCAATCAGCCCCAGCATTTT
d_gene: NA; j_gene: TRBJ2-1; abundance: NA; v_gene: TRBV19; len: 14; CDR3aa: CASSIVAPVNEQFF; CDR3nt: TGTGCCAGTAGTATAGTAGCCCCGGTCAATGAGCAGTTCTTC
d_gene: NA; j_gene: TRBJ2-7; abundance: NA; v_gene: TRBV11-2; len: 15; CDR3aa: CASSGSRDGFEEQYF; CDR3nt: TGTGCCAGCAGCGGAAGCCGGGACGGGTTTGAAGAGCAGTACTTC
d_gene: NA; j_gene: TRBJ1-5; abundance: NA; v_gene: TRBV21-1; len: 15; CDR3aa: CASSKGRTPEQPQHF; CDR3nt: TGTGCCAGCAGCAAAGGGAGGACGCCAGAGCAGCCCCAGCATTTT
d_gene: TRBD2; j_gene: TRBJ2-5; abundance: few; v_gene: TRBV20-1; len: 16; CDR3aa: CSARELLAVLGQTQYF; CDR3nt: TGCAGTGCTAGAGAATTACTAGCGGTCCTCGGGCAGACCCAGTACTTC
d_gene: NA; j_gene: TRBJ1-2; abundance: NA; v_gene: TRBV4-1; len: 15; CDR3aa: CASSQVARADYGYTF; CDR3nt: TGCGCCAGCAGCCAAGTGGCCAGGGCGGACTATGGCTACACCTTC
d_gene: TRBD1; j_gene: TRBJ1-5; abundance: few; v_gene: TRBV2; len: 15; CDR3aa: CASSSGTVVGQPQHF; CDR3nt: TGTGCCAGCAGTTCCGGGACAGTGGTCGGTCAGCCCCAGCATTTT
d_gene: TRBD2; j_gene: TRBJ2-3; abundance: NA; v_gene: TRBV2; len: 11; CDR3aa: CASREGDTQYF; CDR3nt: TGTGCCTCCAGGGAGGGAGATACGCAGTATTTT
d_gene: NA; j_gene: TRBJ2-7; abundance: NA; v_gene: TRBV28; len: 14; CDR3aa: CASSRPGGTYEQYF; CDR3nt: TGTGCCAGCAGCCGCCCTGGGGGAACCTACGAGCAGTACTTC
d_gene: NA; j_gene: TRBJ2-2; abundance: NA; v_gene: TRBV27; len: 15; CDR3aa: CASGAVGAYAGELFF; CDR3nt: TGTGCCAGCGGGGCAGTGGGGGCTTACGCCGGGGAGCTGTTTTTT
d_gene: NA; j_gene: TRBJ2-2; abundance: NA; v_gene: TRBV2; len: 13; CDR3aa: CASSPTGRGELFF; CDR3nt: TGTGCCAGCAGTCCGACTGGGCGCGGGGAGCTGTTTTTT
d_gene: TRBD1; j_gene: TRBJ1-2; abundance: few; v_gene: TRBV6-1; len: 14; CDR3aa: CASSELVTGEGYTF; CDR3nt: TGTGCCAGCAGTGAACTGGTAACAGGGGAGGGCTACACCTTC
d_gene: TRBD1; j_gene: TRBJ2-7; abundance: NA; v_gene: TRBV5-1; len: 15; CDR3aa: CASSLAWGQSAIQYF; CDR3nt: TGCGCCAGCAGCTTGGCCTGGGGACAGTCCGCAATCCAGTACTTC
d_gene: NA; j_gene: TRBJ1-2; abundance: few; v_gene: TRBV28; len: 15; CDR3aa: CASSQTPHGSYGYTF; CDR3nt: TGTGCCAGCAGCCAAACCCCACACGGTTCCTATGGCTACACCTTC
d_gene: TRBD1; j_gene: TRBJ1-6; abundance: NA; v_gene: TRBV19; len: 14; CDR3aa: CASSIQDRGSPLHF; CDR3nt: TGTGCCAGTAGTATTCAGGACAGGGGATCACCCCTCCACTTT
d_gene: TRBD1; j_gene: TRBJ1-5; abundance: few; v_gene: TRBV7-9; len: 15; CDR3aa: CASSWTGGAGQPQHF; CDR3nt: TGTGCCAGCAGCTGGACAGGGGGCGCAGGTCAGCCCCAGCATTTT
d_gene: NA; j_gene: TRBJ1-5; abundance: NA; v_gene: TRBV19; len: 17; CDR3aa: CASSTTTGLRSNQPQHF; CDR3nt: TGTGCCAGTAGTACCACAACAGGGTTGAGAAGCAATCAGCCCCAGCATTTT
d_gene: TRBD2; j_gene: TRBJ2-1; abundance: few; v_gene: TRBV2; len: 14; CDR3aa: CASSERGSANEQFF; CDR3nt: TGTGCCAGCAGTGAGCGCGGGAGTGCCAATGAGCAGTTCTTC
d_gene: NA; j_gene: TRBJ1-5; abundance: NA; v_gene: TRBV7-9; len: 14; CDR3aa: CASSRDISNQPQHF; CDR3nt: TGTGCCAGCAGCCGGGACATTAGCAATCAGCCCCAGCATTTT